Listed below are T cell receptor beta chains from one sample, sequenced in a study of blood T cells in healthy people across ages. TCRdb fed the 5' RACE reads into MiXCR, producing one record per CDR3 protein. The table has approximately 780,000 distinct CDR3 sequences, roughly 24% seen once. The same sample was also used in a study of T cells of mothers and their children.

The material sequenced was blood. Receptors were obtained from a boy aged 5-17 years in good health. CDR3s include the opening cysteine and the closing phenylalanine or tryptophan.

v_gene,len,j_gene,CDR3aa
TRBV2,16,TRBJ2-4,CASSRVGRTGKNIQYF
TRBV5-1,16,TRBJ2-2,CASSTKNRGQDGELFF
TRBV29-1,11,TRBJ2-7,CSVGDRGKQYF
TRBV12-3/TRBV12-4,14,TRBJ1-6,CASSLTSSNSPLHF
TRBV5-1,14,TRBJ2-1,CASSHLGQNNEQFF
TRBV6-6,16,TRBJ1-5,CASSYSFRAPNQPQHF
TRBV29-1,15,TRBJ2-2,CSVGGTSGAAGELFF
TRBV24-1,13,TRBJ2-2,CATSDLGSWELFF
TRBV6-5,14,-,CASSYSSNKNEQFF
TRBV29-1,14,TRBJ2-1,CSVDSSGMYNEQFF
TRBV7-3,14,TRBJ2-1,CASSFGLSGNEQFF
TRBV28,13,TRBJ1-5,CASSLVVNQPQHF
TRBV5-5,16,TRBJ2-2,CASSLATGGITGELFF
TRBV12-5,14,-,CASGLGVQVHEQYF
TRBV20-1,10,TRBJ2-2,CSAPDGELFF
TRBV3-1,15,-,CASSRRTSGENEQFF
TRBV10-3,13,TRBJ1-5,CAISEGGTQPQHF